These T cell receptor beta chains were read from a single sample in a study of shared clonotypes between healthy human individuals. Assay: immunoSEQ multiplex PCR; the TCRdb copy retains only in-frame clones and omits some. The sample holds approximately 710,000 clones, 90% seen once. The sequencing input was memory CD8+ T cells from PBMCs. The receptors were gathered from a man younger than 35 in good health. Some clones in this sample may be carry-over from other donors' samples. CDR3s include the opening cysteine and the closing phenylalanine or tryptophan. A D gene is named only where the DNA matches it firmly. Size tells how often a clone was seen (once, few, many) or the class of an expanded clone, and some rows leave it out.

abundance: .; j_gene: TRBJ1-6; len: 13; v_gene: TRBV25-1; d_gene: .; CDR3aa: CASRGGGDGPLHF; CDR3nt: TGTGCCAGCAGGGGAGGCGGGGACGGACCCCTCCACTTT
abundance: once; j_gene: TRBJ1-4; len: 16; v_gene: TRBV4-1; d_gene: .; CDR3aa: CASSQVARWTNEKLFF; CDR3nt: TGCGCCAGCAGCCAAGTGGCCAGGTGGACTAATGAAAAACTGTTTTTT
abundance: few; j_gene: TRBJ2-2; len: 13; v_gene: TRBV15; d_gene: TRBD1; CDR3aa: CATSDRATGELFF; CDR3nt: TGTGCCACCAGCGACAGGGCTACCGGGGAGCTGTTTTTT
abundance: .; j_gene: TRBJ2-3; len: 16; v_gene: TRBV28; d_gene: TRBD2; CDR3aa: CASSLTSGRSTDTQYF; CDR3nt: TGTGCCAGCAGTTTGACTAGCGGGAGGAGCACAGATACGCAGTATTTT
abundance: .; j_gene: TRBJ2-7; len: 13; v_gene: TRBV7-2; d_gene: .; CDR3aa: CASSWGLAYEQYF; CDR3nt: TGTGCCAGCAGCTGGGGACTGGCCTACGAGCAGTACTTC
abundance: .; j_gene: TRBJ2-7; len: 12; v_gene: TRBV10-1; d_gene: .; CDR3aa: CASSDTGYEQYF; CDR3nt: TGCGCCAGCAGTGACACAGGTTACGAGCAGTACTTC
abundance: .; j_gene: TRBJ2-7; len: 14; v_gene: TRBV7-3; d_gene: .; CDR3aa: CASSLKLGSDEQYF; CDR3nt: TGTGCCAGCAGCTTAAAATTGGGGTCGGACGAGCAGTACTTC
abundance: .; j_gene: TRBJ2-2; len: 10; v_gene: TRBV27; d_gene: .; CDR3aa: CASGTGELFF; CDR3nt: TGTGCCAGCGGGACCGGGGAGCTGTTTTTT
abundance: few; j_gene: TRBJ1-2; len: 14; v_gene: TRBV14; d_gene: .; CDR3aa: CASSPGPSIYGYTF; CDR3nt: TGTGCCAGCAGCCCCGGGCCTAGCATCTATGGCTACACCTTC
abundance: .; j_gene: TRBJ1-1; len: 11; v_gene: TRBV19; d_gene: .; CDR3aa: CASSTSTEAFF; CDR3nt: TGTGCCAGTAGTACCTCTACTGAAGCTTTCTTT
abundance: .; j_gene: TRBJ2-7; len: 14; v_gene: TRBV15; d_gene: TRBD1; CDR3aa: CATSRESGGYEQYF; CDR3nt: TGTGCCACCAGCAGAGAGTCAGGGGGCTACGAGCAGTACTTC
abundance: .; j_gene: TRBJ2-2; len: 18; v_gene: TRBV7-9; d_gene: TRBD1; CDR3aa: CASSLIRLGQGATGELFF; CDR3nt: TGTGCCAGCAGCTTAATCAGGCTCGGACAGGGGGCCACCGGGGAGCTGTTTTTT
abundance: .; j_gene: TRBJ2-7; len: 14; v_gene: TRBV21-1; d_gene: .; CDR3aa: CASSFGGGSYEQYF; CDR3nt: .
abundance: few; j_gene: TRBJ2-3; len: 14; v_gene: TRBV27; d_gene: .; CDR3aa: CASSPTTYGDTQYF; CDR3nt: TGTGCCAGCAGTCCGACCACCTACGGGGATACGCAGTATTTT
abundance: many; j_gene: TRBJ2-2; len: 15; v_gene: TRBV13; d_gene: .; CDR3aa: CASSLVGHNTGELFF; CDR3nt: TGTGCCAGCAGCTTAGTAGGACATAACACCGGGGAGCTGTTTTTT
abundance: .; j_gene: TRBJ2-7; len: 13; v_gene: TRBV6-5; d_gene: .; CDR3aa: CASSPTKSYEQYF; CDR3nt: TGTGCCAGCAGCCCTACTAAGTCCTACGAGCAGTACTTC
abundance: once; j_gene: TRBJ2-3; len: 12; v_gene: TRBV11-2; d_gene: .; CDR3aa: CASSLRGTPPYF; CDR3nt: TGTGCCAGCAGCTTAAGGGGAACACCGCCGTATTTT
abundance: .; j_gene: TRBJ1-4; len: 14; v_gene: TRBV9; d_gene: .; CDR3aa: CASSERGTNEKLFF; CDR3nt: TGTGCCAGCAGCGAACGGGGAACTAATGAAAAACTGTTTTTT
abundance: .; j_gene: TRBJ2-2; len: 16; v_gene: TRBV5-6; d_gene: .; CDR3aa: CASSTIGTPRTGELFF; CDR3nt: TGTGCCAGCAGCACTATAGGGACACCCAGAACCGGGGAGCTGTTTTTT
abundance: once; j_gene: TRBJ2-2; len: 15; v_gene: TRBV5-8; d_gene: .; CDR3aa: CASSLDGGQTGELFF; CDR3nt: TGTGCCAGCAGCTTGGATGGTGGGCAGACCGGGGAGCTGTTTTTT
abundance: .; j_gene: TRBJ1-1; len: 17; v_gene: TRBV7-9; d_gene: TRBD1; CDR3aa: CASSFPPGQVKNTEAFF; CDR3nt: TGTGCCAGCAGCTTTCCCCCGGGACAGGTGAAGAACACTGAAGCTTTCTTT
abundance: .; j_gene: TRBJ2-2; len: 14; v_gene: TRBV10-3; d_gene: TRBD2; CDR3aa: CAVQVVAGTGELFF; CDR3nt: TGTGCCGTACAGGTCGTAGCGGGTACCGGGGAGCTGTTTTTT
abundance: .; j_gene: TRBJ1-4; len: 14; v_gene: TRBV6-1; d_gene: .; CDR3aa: CASSEGFSGEKLFF; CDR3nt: TGTGCCAGCAGTGAAGGGTTCTCCGGGGAAAAACTGTTTTTT
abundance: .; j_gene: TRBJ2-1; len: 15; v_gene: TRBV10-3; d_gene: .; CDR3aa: CAISPAVNGLDEQFF; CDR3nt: TGTGCCATCAGTCCGGCCGTGAATGGGTTAGATGAGCAGTTCTTC
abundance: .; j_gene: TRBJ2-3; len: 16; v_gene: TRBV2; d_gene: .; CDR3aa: CASSGAGTFSTDTQYF; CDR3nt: TGTGCCAGCAGTGGAGCCGGGACATTCAGCACAGATACGCAGTATTTT
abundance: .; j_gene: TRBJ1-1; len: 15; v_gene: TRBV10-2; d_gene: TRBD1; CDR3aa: CASSPRQGANTEAFF; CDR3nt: TGCGCCAGCAGCCCCAGACAGGGGGCGAACACTGAAGCTTTCTTT
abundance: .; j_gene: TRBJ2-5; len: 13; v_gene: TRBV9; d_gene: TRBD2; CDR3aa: CASSVAERGTQYF; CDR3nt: TGTGCCAGCAGCGTAGCGGAGCGGGGGACCCAGTACTTC
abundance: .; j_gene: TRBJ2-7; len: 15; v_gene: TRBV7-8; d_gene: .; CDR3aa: CASSPILAEGDEQYF; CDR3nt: TGTGCCAGCAGCCCCATTCTAGCGGAGGGGGACGAGCAGTACTTC
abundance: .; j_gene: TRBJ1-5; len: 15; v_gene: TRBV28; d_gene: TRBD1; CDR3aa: CASSQGTDSNQPQHF; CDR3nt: TGTGCCAGCAGTCAAGGGACAGACTCCAATCAGCCCCAGCATTTT
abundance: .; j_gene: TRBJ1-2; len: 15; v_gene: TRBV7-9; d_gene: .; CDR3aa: CASSPYSLINYGYTF; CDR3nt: TGTGCCAGCAGCCCTTATAGCCTTATTAACTATGGCTACACCTTC
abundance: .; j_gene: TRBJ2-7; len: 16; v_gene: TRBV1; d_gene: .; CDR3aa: CTSSQGGQQGRYEQYF; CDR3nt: TGCACCAGCAGCCAAGGGGGCCAGCAGGGACGCTACGAGCAGTACTTC
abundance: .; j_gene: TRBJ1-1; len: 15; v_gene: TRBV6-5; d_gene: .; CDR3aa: CASSYYGGGFTEAFF; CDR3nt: TGTGCCAGCAGTTACTACGGGGGAGGGTTCACTGAAGCTTTCTTT
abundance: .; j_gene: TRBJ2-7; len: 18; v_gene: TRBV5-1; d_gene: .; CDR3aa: CASSLDPGQGLSSYEQYF; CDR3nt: TGCGCCAGCAGCTTGGATCCCGGCCAGGGACTGTCCTCCTACGAGCAGTACTTC
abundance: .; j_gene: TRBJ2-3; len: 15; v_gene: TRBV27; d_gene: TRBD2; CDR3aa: CASSLVREGQDTQYF; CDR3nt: TGTGCCAGCAGTTTGGTGCGGGAGGGCCAAGATACGCAGTATTTT
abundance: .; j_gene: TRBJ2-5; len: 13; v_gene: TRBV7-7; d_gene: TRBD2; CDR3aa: CASRAAGEETQYF; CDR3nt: TGTGCCAGCCGCGCGGCGGGAGAAGAGACCCAGTACTTC
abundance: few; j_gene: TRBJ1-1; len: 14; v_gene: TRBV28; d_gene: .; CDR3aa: CASSLAQMNTEAFF; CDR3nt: TGTGCCAGCAGTTTGGCGCAAATGAACACTGAAGCTTTCTTT
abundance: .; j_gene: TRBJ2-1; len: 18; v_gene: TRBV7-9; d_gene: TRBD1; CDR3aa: CASSLPGTGSNKYNEQFF; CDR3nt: TGTGCCAGCAGCTTACCGGGGACAGGGTCCAACAAATACAATGAGCAGTTCTTC
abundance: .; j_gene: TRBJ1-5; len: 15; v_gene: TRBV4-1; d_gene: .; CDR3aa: CASSQYAGADQPQHF; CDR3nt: TGCGCCAGCAGCCAATACGCCGGGGCGGATCAGCCCCAGCATTTT
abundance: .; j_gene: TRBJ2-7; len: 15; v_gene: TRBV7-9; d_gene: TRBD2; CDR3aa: CASSLVISGNSEQYF; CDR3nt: TGTGCCAGCAGCTTAGTTATTAGCGGGAACTCCGAGCAGTACTTC
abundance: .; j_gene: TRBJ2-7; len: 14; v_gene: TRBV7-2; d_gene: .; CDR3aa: CASSLGTRRYEQYF; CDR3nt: TGTGCCAGCAGCTTAGGGACAAGGAGGTACGAGCAGTACTTC
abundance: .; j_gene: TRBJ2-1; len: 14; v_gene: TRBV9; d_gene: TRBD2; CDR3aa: CASQGREGRNEQFF; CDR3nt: TGTGCCTCCCAGGGGCGGGAGGGCCGCAATGAGCAGTTCTTC
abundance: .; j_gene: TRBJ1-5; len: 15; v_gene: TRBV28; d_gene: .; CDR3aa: CASSMQGSGGQPQHF; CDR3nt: TGTGCCAGCAGTATGCAAGGGTCGGGGGGACAGCCCCAGCATTTT
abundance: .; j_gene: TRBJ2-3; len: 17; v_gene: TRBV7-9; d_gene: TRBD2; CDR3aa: CASSPRAGGGITDTQYF; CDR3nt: TGTGCCAGCAGCCCCCGCGCCGGGGGGGGGATCACAGATACGCAGTATTTT
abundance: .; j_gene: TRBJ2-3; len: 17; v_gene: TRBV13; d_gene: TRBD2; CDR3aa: CASSLTTSGRASDTQYF; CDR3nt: TGTGCCAGCAGCTTAACAACTAGCGGGAGAGCGTCAGATACGCAGTATTTT
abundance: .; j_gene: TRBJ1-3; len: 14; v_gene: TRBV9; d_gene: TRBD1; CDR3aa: CASSPDRAGNTIYF; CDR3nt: TGTGCCAGCAGCCCGGACAGGGCTGGAAACACCATATATTTT
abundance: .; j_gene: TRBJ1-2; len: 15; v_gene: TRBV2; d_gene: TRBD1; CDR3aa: CASRSDRAVVGGYTF; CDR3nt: TGTGCCAGCAGGTCGGACAGGGCGGTTGTAGGGGGCTACACCTTC
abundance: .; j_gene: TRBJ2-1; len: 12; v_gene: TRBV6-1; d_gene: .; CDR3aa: CASSEARNEQFF; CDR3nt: TGTGCCAGCAGTGAAGCTCGCAATGAGCAGTTCTTC
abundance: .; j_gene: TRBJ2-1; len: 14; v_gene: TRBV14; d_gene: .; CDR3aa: CASSLAGAKSEQFF; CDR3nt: TGTGCCAGCAGCTTGGCGGGGGCGAAATCTGAGCAGTTCTTC
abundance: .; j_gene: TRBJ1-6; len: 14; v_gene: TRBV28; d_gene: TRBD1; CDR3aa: CASSSGTGTSPLHF; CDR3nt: TGTGCCAGCAGTTCAGGGACAGGGACTTCACCCCTCCACTTT
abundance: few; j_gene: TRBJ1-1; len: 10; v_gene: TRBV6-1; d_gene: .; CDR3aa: CASVGFEAFF; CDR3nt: TGTGCCAGCGTAGGGTTTGAAGCTTTCTTT
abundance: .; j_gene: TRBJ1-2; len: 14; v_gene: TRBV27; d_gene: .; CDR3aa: CASSLSGTIYGYTF; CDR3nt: TGTGCCAGCAGTTTATCGGGCACTATCTATGGCTACACCTTC
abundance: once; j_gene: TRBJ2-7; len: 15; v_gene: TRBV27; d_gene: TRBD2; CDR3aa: CASSPRLAPSYEQYF; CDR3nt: TGTGCCAGCAGTCCCCGACTAGCCCCCTCCTACGAGCAGTACTTC
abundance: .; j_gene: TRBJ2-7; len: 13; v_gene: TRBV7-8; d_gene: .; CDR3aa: CASSLREFYEQYF; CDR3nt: TGTGCCAGCAGCTTGAGAGAATTCTACGAGCAGTACTTC
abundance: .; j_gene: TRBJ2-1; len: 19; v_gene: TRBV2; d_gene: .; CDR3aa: CASSPPTIGPVPVYNEQFF; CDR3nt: TGTGCCAGCAGTCCCCCGACTATCGGACCCGTCCCCGTCTACAATGAGCAGTTCTTC
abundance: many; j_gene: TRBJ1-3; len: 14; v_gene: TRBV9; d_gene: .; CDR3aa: CASAAGASGNTIYF; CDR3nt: TGTGCCTCCGCGGCGGGGGCAAGTGGAAACACCATATATTTT